One and the same sample provided the 2 T cell receptor beta chains below, sequenced in a study of lymphopenia after photon versus proton radiotherapy. The assay was immunoSEQ multiplex PCR, and TCRdb's table has in-frame clones only and misses some. The table has 65,000 to 75,000 clones, 87% seen once; the top ten hold 10% to 14%. The sample consisted of peripheral blood, taken from a patient treated with proton-based radiotherapy. Receptors originate from a man of 80 years or more with esophageal cancer.

This sequence joins TRBV10-3 and TRBJ2-2; TRBD2 is a possible D gene (6 bases). Germline CDR1 ENHRY, CDR2 SYGVKD. The CDR3 is made up of 16 amino acids. Trimming stripped 3 bases from V and 0 bases from J, with 11 bases between. Here the CDR3 reads CAISELAAANTGELFF. Here the CDR3 DNA reads TGTGCCATCAGTGAATTAGCGGCAGCGAACACCGGGGAGCTGTTTTTT.

The chain employs TRBV9 and TRBJ2-1; a weak D match, TRBD1 (5 bases). There are 13 residues in the CDR3. Trimming stripped 3 bases from V and 6 bases from J, with 10 bases between. The germline gives CDR1 SGDLS, CDR2 YYNGEE. The CDR3 sequence is CASSAGQANEQFF. The CDR3, as DNA: TGTGCCAGCAGCGCCGGACAAGCCAATGAGCAGTTCTTC.